This T cell receptor beta chain was retrieved from a study of shared clonotypes between healthy human individuals. Investigators divided CD4+ cells into CD45RA+ naive and CD45RA-negative memory subsets. V lost 4 bases to trimming and J lost 2 bases, with 10 bases between them. The CDR3 contains 14 residues. The germline V gene encodes CDR1 SGHNT and CDR2 YYREEE (reference sequence). Sequencing was performed with immunoSEQ multiplex PCR; in TCRdb, only in-frame clones are kept and a portion is missing. The sample contains around 980,000 clones, approximately 80% of which appear only once. This rearrangement joins TRBV5-4 to TRBJ2-1; D unresolved. What was sequenced was memory CD4+ T cells from PBMCs. Subset described: CD45RA-negative fraction. The receptor comes from a man aged 18 to 29 in good health. Some clones in this sample may be carry-over from other donors' samples. The CDR3 DNA sequence: TGTGCCAGCAGCGGTGGGCTTACCTACAATGAGCAGTTCTTC. Residues: CASSGGLTYNEQFF.